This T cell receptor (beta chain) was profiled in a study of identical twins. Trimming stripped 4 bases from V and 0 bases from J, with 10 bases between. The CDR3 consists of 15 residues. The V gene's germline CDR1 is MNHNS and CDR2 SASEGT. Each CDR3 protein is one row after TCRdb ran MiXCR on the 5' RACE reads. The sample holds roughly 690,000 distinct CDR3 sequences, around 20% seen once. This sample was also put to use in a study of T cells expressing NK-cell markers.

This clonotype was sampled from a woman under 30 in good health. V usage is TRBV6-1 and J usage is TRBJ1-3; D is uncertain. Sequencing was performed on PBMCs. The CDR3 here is CASSVNHVSGNTIYF. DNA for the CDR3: TGTGCCAGCAGTGTCAACCACGTCTCTGGAAACACCATATATTTT.